Presented here are 10 T cell receptor beta chains from one specimen sequenced in a study of tumor and adjacent non-tumor tissue in lung cancer. RNA was extracted from bulk tissue without any cell sorting. More than 3 cm separated this lung sample from the edge of the tumor. A modified ARM-PCR protocol with three rounds of nested PCR amplified TCRbeta. TCRdb recomputed calls from the multiplex PCR reads with MiXCR, one row per CDR3 protein. The sample has about 110,000 distinct CDR3 sequences, 60% to 65% seen once; the top ten hold around 20%. Source material: distant non-tumor lung tissue. These receptors came from a man between 60 and 70 years old with non-small cell lung cancer.

CDR3 DNA: TGTGCCAGCAGAAGGAGGGGGACAGGGCACTACGAGCAGTACTTC. This gives the protein CASRRRGTGHYEQYF. This sequence joins TRBV6-5 and TRBJ2-7; 9 nucleotides line up with TRBD1. V shed 6 bases and J 3 bases; nucleotides not matched to a gene: 9. Germline V gene data show CDR1 as MNHEY and CDR2 as SVGAGI. The CDR3 extends over 15 amino acids.

About this clonotype: Given the absence of the conserved phenylalanine or tryptophan at the CDR3 end, a read error is likely. This chain links TRBV4-1 with TRBJ2-5; possibly TRBD1 for D (6 bases). V lost 6 bases and J lost 5, with 22 bases in between. This CDR3 is 16 amino acids long. The germline V gene has CDR1 MGHRA and CDR2 YSYEKL. CDR3 region: CASSIQYGTNRETQYL. CDR3 DNA sequence: TGCGCCAGCAGTATCCAATACGGGACAAACAGGGAGACCCAGTACTTG.

The gene calls are TRBV13 and TRBJ2-1; 11 bases map to TRBD2. Germline CDR1 PRHDT, CDR2 FYEKMQ (reference sequence). This CDR3 has 18 amino acids. The junction had 20 bases not matched to a gene; V was cut back by 3 bases and J by 13 bases. The CDR3, as DNA: TGTGCCAGCAGCTTTCTTCTAGCGGGGGGTTCCTCCTACACTGAACAGTTCTTC. As protein: CASSFLLAGGSSYTEQFF.

In the case of this clonotype: The junction departs from the called germline gene at one end, perhaps through a read error. The chain is built from TRBV2 and TRBJ2-2; tentatively, D is TRBD1 or TRBD2 (6 bases each). This CDR3 comprises 15 residues. Germline loops: CDR1 SNHLY, CDR2 FYNNEI. The CDR3 region has the DNA TGTGCCAGCAGTGAGAGGGGGGTTAACACCAGGGAGCTGTTTTTT. As protein: CASSERGVNTRELFF. Variable domain in full (rest from reference TRBV2 and TRBJ2-2): EPEVTQTPSHQVTQMGQEVILRCVPISNHLYFYWYRQILGQKVEFLVSFYNNEISEKSEIFDDQFSVERPDGSNFTLKIRSTKLEDSAMYFCASSERGVNTRELFFGEGSRLTVL.

There are many counts of this clonotype. The gene calls are TRBV29-1 and TRBJ2-3, with D perhaps assigned TRBD1 or TRBD2 (6 bases each). Looked up from germline, CDR1 is SQVTM and CDR2 is ANQGSEA. Trimming took off 8 bases at V and 6 bases at J, with 18 bases between the two ends. The length of the CDR3 is 13 residues. The CDR3 DNA sequence: TGCAGCCTAAGGGGGTTTGGAGGGGATACGCAGTATTTT. Translating gives CSLRGFGGDTQYF.

With respect to this clonotype: This may arise from a read error, as a much more abundant clone is one base away. This chain links TRBV20-1 with TRBJ1-1; D gene unclear. The CDR3 is 14 residues long. Trimming removed 1 base from V and 3 bases from J, with 12 bases in between. Germline values: CDR1 DFQATT, CDR2 SNEGSKA (reference sequence). In nucleotides, the CDR3 is TGCAGTGCTAGAGGGGCATCGCAATACACTGAAGCTTTCTTT. Its translation: CSARGASQYTEAFF.

The chain is built from TRBV5-1 and TRBJ2-3, with TRBD2 matching 12 bases. The length of the CDR3 is 17 residues. Germline lookup yields CDR1 SGHRS and CDR2 YFSETQ. DNA for the CDR3: TGCGCGAACAGCCCACGACTAGCGGGAGTTGGAACAGATACGCAGTATTTT. Its translation is CANSPRLAGVGTDTQYF.

This clonotype was counted between two and nine times. A much larger clone differs from this one at a single base, so this may be a read error. This chain joins TRBV5-6 and TRBJ2-1, with 8 bases aligning to TRBD2. The CDR3 extends over 13 amino acids. The germline V gene has CDR1 SGHDT and CDR2 YYEEEE. Written as DNA, the CDR3 is TGTGCCCGCAGCTTCGGGACTAGCAATGAGCAGTTCTTC. It specifies CARSFGTSNEQFF.

The rearrangement links TRBV10-3 to TRBJ2-7, with 15 bases identical to TRBD2. Germline CDR1 and CDR2: ENHRY and SYGVKD. With V trimmed by 8 bases and J by 7 bases, 3 bases remained unmatched. CDR3 length: 13 residues. This chain's CDR3 is CAIGLAGGKEQYF. For the CDR3, the DNA is TGTGCCATCGGACTAGCGGGAGGGAAAGAGCAGTACTTC.

Only a few counts were recorded for this clonotype. The junction shows a germline mismatch at one end, possibly a read error. This chain uses TRBV4-2 with TRBJ1-5; D is unclear. Germline values: CDR1 LGHNA, CDR2 YNFKEQ. CDR3 length: 15 residues. In nucleotides, the CDR3 is TGTGCCAGCAGCCAAGATACCGGTAGCAGTCAGCCCCAGCATTTT. This gives the protein CASSQDTGSSQPQHF.